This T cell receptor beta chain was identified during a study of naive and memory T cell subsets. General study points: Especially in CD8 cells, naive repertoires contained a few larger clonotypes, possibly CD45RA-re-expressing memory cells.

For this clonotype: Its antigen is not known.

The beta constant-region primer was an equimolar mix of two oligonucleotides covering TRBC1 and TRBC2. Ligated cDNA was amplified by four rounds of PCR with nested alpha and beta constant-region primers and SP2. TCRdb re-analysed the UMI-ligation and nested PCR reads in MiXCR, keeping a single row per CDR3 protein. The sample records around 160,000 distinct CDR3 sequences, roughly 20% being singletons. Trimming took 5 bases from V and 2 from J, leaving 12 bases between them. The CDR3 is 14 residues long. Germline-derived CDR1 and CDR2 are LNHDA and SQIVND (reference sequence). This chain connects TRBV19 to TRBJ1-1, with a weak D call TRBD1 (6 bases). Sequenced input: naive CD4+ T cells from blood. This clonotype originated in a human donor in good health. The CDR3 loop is CASSARQVNTEAFF. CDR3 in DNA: TGTGCCAGTAGTGCCCGACAGGTTAACACTGAAGCTTTCTTT.